The next 21 T cell receptor beta chains were all read from a single sample in a study of OX40 agonist ivuxolimab in advanced cancers. Some clones are missing from TCRdb's copy, which holds only in-frame ones; the method was immunoSEQ multiplex PCR. The sample has some 50,000 clones; 85% to 90% are singletons. The sequencing used CD4+ or CD8+ T cells sorted from blood, collected in a trial of the OX40 agonist ivuxolimab. Receptors originate from an adult with an advanced solid tumor such as melanoma, head and neck, liver or kidney cancer.

The V and J genes are TRBV19 and TRBJ2-2; 7 bases fit TRBD1. V was pared by 7 bases and J by 0 bases, with 20 bases of the junction left unmatched. Germline V gene data show CDR1 as LNHDA and CDR2 as SQIVND (reference sequence). The length of the CDR3 is 20 residues. This CDR3 reads CASKGFPGQYTRSNTGELFF. DNA of the CDR3: TGTGCCAGTAAAGGGTTTCCGGGACAGTATACAAGATCGAACACCGGGGAGCTGTTTTTT.

The V and J genes are TRBV28 and TRBJ1-5; 8 bases are a match to TRBD1. The CDR3 loop spans 14 amino acids. V shed 2 bases, J shed 3 bases, and the junction held 0 bases outside the gene matches. From germline, CDR1 is MDHEN and CDR2 SYDVKM. CDR3 bases: TGTGCCAGCAGTTTACAGGGGGCCAATCAGCCCCAGCATTTT. It is translated as CASSLQGANQPQHF.

The chain combines TRBV11-3 with TRBJ2-1; 7 nucleotides agree with TRBD1. The germline V gene has CDR1 SGHNT and CDR2 YENEEA. The CDR3 is 17 amino acids. V was pared by 0 bases and J by 2 bases, with 7 bases of the junction left unmatched. In DNA, the CDR3 is TGTGCCAGCAGCTTAGATATAGGGGACAGCCCCTACAATGAGCAGTTCTTC. Its translation is CASSLDIGDSPYNEQFF.

The chain recombines TRBV29-1 with TRBJ2-3; TRBD2 matches at 10 bases. CDR3 length: 19 residues. V lost 0 bases and J lost 0; bases outside the gene matches: 12. Germline V gene sequence: CDR1 SQVTM, CDR2 ANQGSEA. DNA of the CDR3: TGCAGCGTTGAAGATAAGAGGACTAGCGGAAAGGATAGCACAGATACGCAGTATTTT. Its translation is CSVEDKRTSGKDSTDTQYF.

This clone was detected only once. The genes are TRBV9 and TRBJ2-5, with 8 nucleotides matching TRBD2. Germline V gene lookup returns CDR1 SGDLS and CDR2 YYNGEE. There are 14 residues in the CDR3. The V and J ends lost 4 bases and 1 base, in that order; junction bases with no gene match: 3. In DNA form, the CDR3 reads TGTGCCAGCAGCTTTAGCGGGGCCCAAGAGACCCAGTACTTC. It yields the protein CASSFSGAQETQYF.

In DNA form, the CDR3 reads TGTGCCAGCTCACCTGGATTGAAAATGAACACTGAAGCTTTCTTT. This encodes CASSPGLKMNTEAFF. The rearrangement joins TRBV18 to TRBJ1-1; D gene ambiguous. The CDR3 extends over 15 amino acids. Trimming pared 3 bases from V and 0 bases from J, leaving 11 bases between. Per germline, CDR1 KGHSH and CDR2 LQKENI.

The rearrangement links TRBV28 to TRBJ2-7, with 7 positions matching TRBD1. CDR1 MDHEN and CDR2 SYDVKM come from the germline V gene. CDR3 length equals 13 residues. Losses at the gene ends were 6 bases for V and 0 bases for J; bases not matched to a gene: 2. CDR3 sequence reads: CASRRGLSYEQYF. CDR3 coding DNA: TGTGCCAGCAGGAGGGGGCTCTCCTACGAGCAGTACTTC.

The J gene is TRBJ1-5, the V gene TRBV6-5; no clear D gene. Germline V lookup: CDR1 MNHEY, CDR2 SVGAGI. V gave up 6 bases and J gave up 3 bases, with 9 bases separating them. The CDR3 covers 13 residues. The CDR3 sequence is CASSGRYNQPQHF. The CDR3 nucleotides read TGTGCCAGCAGCGGACGGTACAATCAGCCCCAGCATTTT.

This sequence joins TRBV7-2 and TRBJ1-4, with D perhaps matching TRBD1 (6 bases). Germline V gives CDR1 SGHTA, CDR2 FQGNSA. The germline V and J ends were trimmed by 5 bases and 3 bases, with 16 bases remaining between them. The CDR3 is 16 residues long. This CDR3 is CASSPRGPGANEKLFF. CDR3 coding DNA: TGTGCCAGCAGCCCCCGGGGGCCGGGGGCTAATGAAAAACTGTTTTTT.

The V and J genes are TRBV4-3 and TRBJ2-3; D unresolved. The CDR3 has 14 residues. V was pared by 5 bases and J by 0 bases, with 9 bases between. Germline CDR1 LGHNA, CDR2 YSLEER. CDR3 coding DNA: TGCGCCAGCAGCGTACGCGCCAGCACAGATACGCAGTATTTT. Its protein is CASSVRASTDTQYF.

This chain connects TRBV19 to TRBJ2-2; a possible D gene is TRBD2 (5 bases). The CDR3 has 14 residues. With 6 bases removed from V and 1 base from J, the gap between germline ends came to 9 bases. Germline V CDR1 and CDR2: LNHDA, SQIVND (reference sequence). The CDR3 loop reads CASRRAVNTGELFF. The CDR3 DNA follows: TGTGCCAGTAGGCGGGCAGTGAACACCGGGGAGCTGTTTTTT.

The chain recombines TRBV11-3 with TRBJ2-5, with 8 bases identical to TRBD2. Losses at the gene ends were 5 bases for V and 5 bases for J; bases not matched to a gene: 10. The CDR3 loop spans 15 amino acids. Germline V gene data show CDR1 as SGHNT and CDR2 as YENEEA. Here the CDR3 reads CASSPGGEVYETQYF. CDR3 nucleotides: TGTGCCAGCAGCCCGGGGGGGGAGGTTTACGAGACCCAGTACTTC.

This chain uses TRBV6-4 with TRBJ2-2; the D gene is possibly TRBD2 (5 bases). The CDR3 totals 15 residues. V was trimmed by 7 bases and J by 6 bases, leaving 18 bases between them. Germline-derived CDR1 and CDR2 are MRHNA and SNTAGT. CDR3 sequence (DNA): TGTGCCAGCATTCGGACCGCACCCGGGGCCGGGGAGCTGTTTTTT. Translating gives CASIRTAPGAGELFF.

The rearrangement joins TRBV27 to TRBJ2-4; TRBD2 agrees at 7 bases. Trimming took 5 bases from V and 3 from J; bases not matched to a gene: 7. This CDR3 spans 15 amino acids. CDR1 MNHEY and CDR2 SMNVEV come from the germline V gene (reference sequence). The CDR3 DNA is TGTGCCAGCAGTCCGCCGGGACTAATCAAAAACATTCAGTACTTC. Its translation: CASSPPGLIKNIQYF.

This chain uses TRBV5-8 with TRBJ2-3, with D tentatively TRBD1 (5 bases). Germline values: CDR1 SGHTS, CDR2 YDEGEE. The ends were cut back, 5 bases at V and 1 base at J, with 14 bases in the middle. This CDR3 is 15 amino acids long. The CDR3 nucleotides are TGTGCCAGCAGACAGCAGGGTCGAGGCACAGATACGCAGTATTTT. Translated, it gives CASRQQGRGTDTQYF.

This chain connects TRBV27 to TRBJ2-7; 8 bases map to TRBD1. CDR1 and CDR2 (germline): MNHEY, SMNVEV (reference sequence). V shed 6 bases and J 4 bases; nucleotides not matched to a gene: 14. This CDR3 has 16 amino acids. As DNA, the CDR3 is TGTGCCAGCAGCGACCACCAGGGGGCAAGTACGTACGAGCAGTACTTC. As protein: CASSDHQGASTYEQYF.

The chain links TRBV9 to TRBJ1-4, with D hard to call. In germline, CDR1 is SGDLS, CDR2 YYNGEE. V was shortened by 0 bases and J by 8 bases, with 14 bases between the two germline ends. CDR3 length equals 15 residues. The chain's CDR3 is CASSVAGGIGEKLFF. Here the CDR3 DNA reads TGTGCCAGCAGCGTAGCCGGCGGGATCGGGGAAAAACTGTTTTTT.

The rearrangement joins TRBV5-1 to TRBJ2-1; 7 bases are a match to TRBD1. Germline values: CDR1 SGHRS, CDR2 YFSETQ. The length of the CDR3 is 15 residues. V lost 2 bases and J lost 5; bases outside the gene matches: 7. The CDR3 protein is CASSFGDRDNNEQFF. In DNA, the CDR3 is TGCGCCAGCAGCTTCGGTGACAGGGACAACAATGAGCAGTTCTTC.

The gene calls are TRBV6-5 and TRBJ1-5; TRBD1 is a possible D gene (5 bases). Germline CDR1 and CDR2: MNHEY and SVGAGI. This CDR3 region has 14 residues. Trimming shortened V by 6 bases and J by 6 bases, and 15 bases separated the two germline ends. CDR3 residues: CASRTGGDGQPQHF. The DNA for the CDR3 is TGTGCCAGCAGAACGGGGGGGGACGGTCAGCCCCAGCATTTT.

The chain combines TRBV7-2 with TRBJ2-7, with 8 positions matching TRBD2. The CDR3 contains 16 residues. CDR1 and CDR2 from the germline V gene are SGHTA and FQGNSA. The V gene end was trimmed by 5 bases and the J gene end by 0 bases; junction bases not matched to a gene: 9. The CDR3 protein is CASSPRGGQASYEQYF. For the CDR3, the DNA is TGTGCCAGCAGCCCACGGGGGGGGCAGGCCTCCTACGAGCAGTACTTC.

This clone came up a few times. The chain is built from TRBV13 and TRBJ2-3, with 10 bases aligning to TRBD2. Unmatched junction bases numbered 6, after V lost 3 bases and J lost 0 bases. The CDR3 has 17 amino acids. Germline CDR1 reads PRHDT; CDR2 reads FYEKMQ (reference sequence). CDR3 protein: CASSFRLAGRSTDTQYF. In DNA form, the CDR3 reads TGTGCCAGCAGCTTCCGACTAGCGGGTCGGAGCACAGATACGCAGTATTTT.